What follows is one TCR beta chain and its context. The CDR3 has 13 amino acids. The germline gives CDR1 MNHEY, CDR2 SVGAGI. The V gene lost 5 bases and the J gene lost 5 bases, with 10 bases spanning the gap. The source of the sample is a study of blood T cell repertoires in COVID-19. Measured with immunoSEQ multiplex PCR; TCRdb has only the in-frame clones, and not every one. The table records about 72,000 clones, over 75% of them present only once. The J gene is TRBJ2-1, the V gene TRBV6-5; TRBD2 might be the D (6 bases). Sequencing was carried out using peripheral blood. This TCR was recovered from a man aged 70-80 years with active or convalescent COVID-19. Here the CDR3 reads CASSKGLDNEQFF. CDR3 sequence (DNA): TGTGCCAGCAGTAAGGGACTTGACAATGAGCAGTTCTTC.